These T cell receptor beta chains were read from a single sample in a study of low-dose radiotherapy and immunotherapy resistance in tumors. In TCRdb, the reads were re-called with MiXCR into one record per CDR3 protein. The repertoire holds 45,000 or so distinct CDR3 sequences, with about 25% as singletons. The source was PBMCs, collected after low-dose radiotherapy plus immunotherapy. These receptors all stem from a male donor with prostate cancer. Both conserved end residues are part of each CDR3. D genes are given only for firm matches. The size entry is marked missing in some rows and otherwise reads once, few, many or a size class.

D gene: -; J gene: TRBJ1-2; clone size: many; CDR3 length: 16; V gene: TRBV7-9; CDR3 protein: CASSHPVRDPNYGYTF; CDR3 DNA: TGTGCCAGCAGCCACCCCGTCCGGGACCCAAACTATGGCTACACCTTC
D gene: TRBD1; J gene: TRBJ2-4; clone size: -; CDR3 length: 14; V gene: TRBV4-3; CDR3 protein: CASSQPGQRNIQYF; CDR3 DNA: TGCGCCAGCAGCCAACCGGGACAGAGGAACATTCAGTACTTC
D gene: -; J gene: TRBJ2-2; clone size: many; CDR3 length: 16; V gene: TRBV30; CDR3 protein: CAWTAPGRKNTGELFF; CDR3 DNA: TGTGCCTGGACCGCCCCGGGACGCAAGAACACCGGGGAGCTGTTTTTT
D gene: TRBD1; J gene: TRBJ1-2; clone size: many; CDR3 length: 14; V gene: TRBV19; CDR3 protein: CASSTRDRNYGYTF; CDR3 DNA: TGTGCCAGTAGTACACGGGACAGGAACTATGGCTACACCTTC
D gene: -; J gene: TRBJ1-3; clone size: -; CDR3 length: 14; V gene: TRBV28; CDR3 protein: CASSLQFSGNTIYF; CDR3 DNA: TGTGCCAGCAGTTTACAATTCTCTGGAAACACCATATATTTT
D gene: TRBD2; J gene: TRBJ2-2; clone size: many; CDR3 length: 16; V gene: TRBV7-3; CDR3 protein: CASSPRAGGNTGELFF; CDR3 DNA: TGTGCCAGCAGCCCCCGAGCGGGGGGCAACACCGGGGAGCTGTTTTTT
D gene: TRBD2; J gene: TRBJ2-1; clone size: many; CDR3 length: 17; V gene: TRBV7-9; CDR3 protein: CASSFPRGRVSYNEQFF; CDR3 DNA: TGTGCCAGCAGCTTCCCTCGCGGGAGGGTCTCCTACAATGAGCAGTTCTTC
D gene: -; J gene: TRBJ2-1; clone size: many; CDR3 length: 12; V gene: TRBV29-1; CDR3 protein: CSVAGQRAEQFF; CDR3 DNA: TGCAGCGTTGCCGGGCAACGGGCTGAGCAGTTCTTC
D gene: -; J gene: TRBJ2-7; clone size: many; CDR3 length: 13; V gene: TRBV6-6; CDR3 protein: CASSPRGSYEQYF; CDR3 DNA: TGTGCCAGCAGCCCAAGGGGTTCCTACGAGCAGTACTTC
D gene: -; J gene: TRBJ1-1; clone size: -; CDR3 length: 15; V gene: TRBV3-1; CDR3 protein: CASSQAGGGNTEAFF; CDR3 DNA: TGTGCCAGCAGCCAAGCCGGGGGTGGAAACACTGAAGCTTTCTTT
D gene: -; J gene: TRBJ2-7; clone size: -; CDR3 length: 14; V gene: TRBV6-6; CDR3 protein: CASSYYEGGYEQYF; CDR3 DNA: TGTGCCAGCAGTTACTACGAGGGAGGCTACGAGCAGTACTTC
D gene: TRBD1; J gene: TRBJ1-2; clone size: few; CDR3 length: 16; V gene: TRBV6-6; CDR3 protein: CASSQIPTGRSGGYTF; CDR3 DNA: TGTGCCAGCAGTCAGATCCCGACAGGGAGGAGCGGTGGCTACACCTTC